This T cell receptor beta chain was sequenced in a study of T cells in Graves' hyperthyroidism and ophthalmopathy. Study results and caveats: Median prediction lead before ophthalmopathy onset was about 6.5 months with the model.

These patients, aged 18 to 65, had recently diagnosed hyperthyroidism lasting under 2 months. The CDR3 sequence is 16 residues long. Between the trimmed V and J ends, which lost 6 bases and 6 bases, there was a span of 24 bases. Germline CDR1 MDHEN, CDR2 SYDVKM. This clonotype was detected a few times. Its antigen is not known. Possible read error: a much larger clone is one base away. RNA transcripts were the template for amplifying TCR beta CDR3 regions. The primer set for the first-round RT-PCR of the TCR CDR3 was HTBI. TCRdb ran MiXCR on the multiplex PCR reads and lists one entry per CDR3 protein. The top ten hold 15% to 20% of the sample, which has approximately 530,000 distinct CDR3 sequences, approximately 16% seen once.

Sequences were obtained from blood. The clonotype originates from a woman younger than 30 with Graves' hyperthyroidism. The gene calls are TRBV28 and TRBJ2-7; TRBD1 or TRBD2 may be the D gene (6 bases each). The CDR3 bases are TGTGCCAGCAGGGCTGCGGGACATGCCAAAGGGGGCGAGCAGTACTTC. It yields the protein CASRAAGHAKGGEQYF.